A selection of T cell receptor beta chains follows, all from one sample in a study of T cells in Graves' hyperthyroidism and ophthalmopathy. TCRdb reprocessed the multiplex PCR reads via MiXCR and lists one record per CDR3 protein. Of hundreds of thousands of distinct CDR3 sequences listed, 45% were seen once; the top ten hold roughly 7.2%. Sequenced sample: peripheral blood or thyroid tissue (not recorded which). These receptors came from an adult man with Graves' disease, either hyperthyroidism or ophthalmopathy (not recorded which). The CDR3 runs from the conserved cysteine through the conserved F or W. A D gene is named only where the DNA matches it firmly.

j_gene: TRBJ2-2
v_gene: TRBV29-1
d_gene: .
CDR3aa: CSGGQVGELFF

j_gene: TRBJ2-7
v_gene: TRBV9
d_gene: .
CDR3aa: CASSPQGSGEQYF

j_gene: TRBJ1-2
v_gene: TRBV2
d_gene: .
CDR3aa: CASTGDYGYTF

j_gene: TRBJ1-6
v_gene: TRBV9
d_gene: .
CDR3aa: CASSVEGDNNSPLHF

j_gene: TRBJ2-7
v_gene: TRBV29-1
d_gene: TRBD1
CDR3aa: CSVEWDSPYEQYF

j_gene: TRBJ1-1
v_gene: TRBV7-9
d_gene: .
CDR3aa: CASSNSPMNTEAFF

j_gene: TRBJ1-5
v_gene: TRBV6-1
d_gene: TRBD1
CDR3aa: CASSGRQGRGSNQPQHF

j_gene: TRBJ1-1
v_gene: TRBV19
d_gene: .
CDR3aa: CASSLSEWGNTEAFF

j_gene: TRBJ2-7
v_gene: TRBV7-9
d_gene: TRBD2
CDR3aa: CASSLAAGGEQYF

j_gene: TRBJ1-1
v_gene: TRBV19
d_gene: .
CDR3aa: CASRVGEWGAASAFF

j_gene: TRBJ1-4
v_gene: TRBV25-1
d_gene: .
CDR3aa: CASSADFSESDEKLFF

j_gene: TRBJ1-6
v_gene: TRBV7-9
d_gene: TRBD1
CDR3aa: CASSPGQGTSPLHF

j_gene: TRBJ2-2
v_gene: TRBV6-6
d_gene: .
CDR3aa: CASSERELGTGELFF

j_gene: TRBJ2-5
v_gene: TRBV29-1
d_gene: .
CDR3aa: CSVVRGYQETQYF

j_gene: TRBJ1-2
v_gene: TRBV29-1
d_gene: .
CDR3aa: CSVSWQFYGYTF

j_gene: TRBJ1-2
v_gene: TRBV7-6
d_gene: .
CDR3aa: CASRGGGNYGYTF

j_gene: TRBJ1-2
v_gene: TRBV29-1
d_gene: TRBD1
CDR3aa: CSVGNRDRAYGYTF

j_gene: TRBJ1-5
v_gene: TRBV20-1
d_gene: .
CDR3aa: CSAPESGNQPQHF

j_gene: TRBJ2-7
v_gene: TRBV6-5
d_gene: TRBD1
CDR3aa: CAISYPRTGFVEQYF

j_gene: TRBJ1-1
v_gene: TRBV6-6
d_gene: .
CDR3aa: CASSYESGDTEAFF

j_gene: TRBJ2-7
v_gene: TRBV10-3
d_gene: .
CDR3aa: CAISARAGQYF

j_gene: TRBJ2-7
v_gene: TRBV29-1
d_gene: .
CDR3aa: CSVAAQGRGTYEQYF

j_gene: TRBJ1-5
v_gene: TRBV10-2
d_gene: .
CDR3aa: CASSETDGTNQPQHF

j_gene: TRBJ1-1
v_gene: TRBV29-1
d_gene: .
CDR3aa: CSVEVLGMNTEAFF

j_gene: TRBJ1-1
v_gene: TRBV7-9
d_gene: .
CDR3aa: CASSLRVGLGDTEAFF

j_gene: TRBJ2-1
v_gene: TRBV2
d_gene: TRBD2
CDR3aa: CASEDSGGASEQFF

j_gene: TRBJ2-7
v_gene: TRBV7-8
d_gene: TRBD1
CDR3aa: CASSVGQGFSYEQYF

j_gene: TRBJ1-1
v_gene: TRBV7-9
d_gene: .
CDR3aa: CASSFGFSEAFF

j_gene: TRBJ1-6
v_gene: TRBV27
d_gene: .
CDR3aa: CASSLSSVYNSPLHF

j_gene: TRBJ1-2
v_gene: TRBV5-4
d_gene: .
CDR3aa: CASSSDSGYHNYGYTF

j_gene: TRBJ1-4
v_gene: TRBV19
d_gene: .
CDR3aa: CASSIAGSEKLFF

j_gene: TRBJ1-5
v_gene: TRBV7-2
d_gene: .
CDR3aa: CASSPDRSNQPQHF